Shown below are 13 T cell receptor beta chains from a single sample sequenced in a study of cytomegalovirus exposure and HLA in healthy donors. Sequenced by immunoSEQ multiplex PCR; TCRdb stores in-frame clones only, minus some. This repertoire shows roughly 150,000 clones, just under 90% found once; its top ten account for 4% to 5%. Sequencing was done on a sample of PBMCs. Receptors were obtained from a man between 18 and 29 years old in good health and CMV-seropositive.

This chain connects TRBV2 to TRBJ2-1; D possibly corresponds to TRBD2 (5 bases). This CDR3 is 12 amino acids long. Germline assignment: CDR1 SNHLY and CDR2 FYNNEI. Trimming cost V 7 bases and J 7 bases, with 11 bases left between them. The CDR3 DNA sequence: TGTGCCAGCATCCGGGGTTCTAATGAGCAGTTCTTC. As protein: CASIRGSNEQFF.

The chain couples TRBV6-1 to TRBJ2-1, with TRBD1 as a possible D gene (5 bases). The CDR3 totals 15 residues. Trimming pared 6 bases from V and 5 bases from J, leaving 17 bases between. Germline-derived CDR1 and CDR2 are MNHNS and SASEGT. CDR3 nucleotide sequence: TGTGCCAGCAGGCTAATGTCCGGACATAACAATGAGCAGTTCTTC. It specifies CASRLMSGHNNEQFF.

The chain links TRBV6-5 to TRBJ2-1; 12 nucleotides line up with TRBD2. The J segment lost 8 bases and the V segment lost 4 bases, leaving 9 bases of the junction unmatched. The CDR3 is 16 amino acids. Germline CDR1 is MNHEY and CDR2 is SVGAGI. Here the CDR3 DNA reads TGTGCCAGCAGTTGGACTAGCGGGACGCGCGGGCATGAGCAGTTCTTC. Protein sequence: CASSWTSGTRGHEQFF.

V usage is TRBV2 and J usage is TRBJ1-3; 8 nucleotides match TRBD1. V lost 3 bases and J lost 0; bases outside the gene matches: 22. CDR3 length: 22 amino acids. Per germline, CDR1 SNHLY and CDR2 FYNNEI. The CDR3 nucleotides read TGTGCCAGCAGTGACGATATTTGGGGTGGACAGGGACGCTCCTTCTCTGGAAACACCATATATTTT. Translating it yields CASSDDIWGGQGRSFSGNTIYF.

V and J are TRBV11-2 and TRBJ1-1; 10 bases map to TRBD1. The junction had 6 bases not matched to a gene; V was cut back by 3 bases and J by 5 bases. The germline CDR1 and CDR2 sequences are SGHAT and FQNNGV. This CDR3 is built from 15 residues. CDR3 sequence reads: CASSLAGTGVTEAFF. The CDR3 bases are TGTGCCAGCAGCTTGGCCGGGACAGGGGTGACTGAAGCTTTCTTT.

The J gene is TRBJ2-5, the V gene TRBV15; 9 bases map to TRBD2. The V gene end was trimmed by 3 bases and the J gene end by 5 bases; junction bases not matched to a gene: 7. Germline V gene lookup returns CDR1 LNHNV and CDR2 YYDKDF (reference sequence). The CDR3 covers 15 residues. CDR3 coding DNA: TGTGCCACCAGCAGGGAATCTAGCGGGATTGAGACCCAGTACTTC. Its protein is CATSRESSGIETQYF.

For the CDR3, the DNA is TGTGCCAGCGGAGAGACAGGGCTATCCTACGAGCAGTACTTC. Protein: CASGETGLSYEQYF. V and J are TRBV6-1 and TRBJ2-7; TRBD1 matches 7 bases. V was clipped by 8 bases and J by 1 base; unmatched bases: 8. This CDR3 is 14 amino acids long. In germline, CDR1 is MNHNS, CDR2 SASEGT.

This clone occurred once. The chain is built from TRBV20-1 and TRBJ2-7; TRBD2 is a possible D gene (5 bases). V was pared by 5 bases and J by 6 bases, with 11 bases between. Germline V lookup: CDR1 DFQATT, CDR2 SNEGSKA (reference sequence). The CDR3 is 11 residues long. This chain's CDR3 is CSAWSGVEQYF. CDR3 coding DNA: TGCAGTGCTTGGAGCGGTGTCGAGCAGTACTTC.

This chain uses TRBV7-8 with TRBJ2-1; 12 nucleotides align to TRBD2. CDR3 length: 15 residues. J gave up 10 bases and V 1 base, and 5 bases lay outside the gene matches. Germline assignment: CDR1 SGHVS and CDR2 FQNEAQ. This CDR3 reads CASSLGLAGVGEQFF. The DNA of the CDR3 is TGTGCCAGCAGCTTAGGACTAGCGGGAGTCGGGGAGCAGTTCTTC.

The V call is TRBV5-5, the J call TRBJ2-5; D remains unclear. The ends were cut back, 6 bases at V and 5 bases at J, with 17 bases in the middle. The V gene's germline CDR1 is SGHKS and CDR2 YYEKEE (reference sequence). The CDR3 runs to 14 residues. DNA for the CDR3: TGTGCCAGCAATTTCAGGCCGGCCTTCGAGACCCAGTACTTC. This codes for CASNFRPAFETQYF. Combining the CDR3 with reference TRBV5-5 and TRBJ2-5 gives the whole variable domain DAGVTQSPTHLIKTRGQQVTLRCSPISGHKSVSWYQQVLGQGPQFIFQYYEKEERGRGNFPDRFSARQFPNYSSELNVNALLLGDSALYLCASNFRPAFETQYFGPGTRLLVL.

The chain has TRBV15 and TRBJ2-5, with 8 bases lining up with TRBD2. The CDR3 extends over 15 amino acids. The V gene end was trimmed by 1 base and the J gene end by 4 bases; junction bases not matched to a gene: 5. Germline V gene lookup returns CDR1 LNHNV and CDR2 YYDKDF (reference sequence). The CDR3 DNA reads as TGTGCCACCAGCAGAGTGAGGACTAGCACAGAGACCCAGTACTTC. It yields the protein CATSRVRTSTETQYF. The variable domain in full, completed from reference TRBV15 and TRBJ2-5, reads DAMVIQNPRYQVTQFGKPVTLSCSQTLNHNVMYWYQQKSSQAPKLLFHYYDKDFNNEADTPDNFQSRRPNTSFCFLDIRSPGLGDTAMYLCATSRVRTSTETQYFGPGTRLLVL.

The chain recombines TRBV5-1 with TRBJ2-5; no definite D call. V was shortened by 4 bases and J by 2 bases, with 15 bases between the two germline ends. The CDR3 has 15 amino acids. Germline-derived CDR1 and CDR2 are SGHRS and YFSETQ. CDR3 region: CASSPTTLEQETQYF. The CDR3 nucleotides are TGCGCCAGCAGCCCAACAACCCTGGAGCAAGAGACCCAGTACTTC.

This chain connects TRBV4-1 to TRBJ2-5, with D tentatively TRBD2 (6 bases). Germline V gene lookup returns CDR1 MGHRA and CDR2 YSYEKL. CDR3 length: 17 amino acids. V was pared by 1 base and J by 1 base, with 16 bases between. CDR3 in DNA: TGCGCCAGCAGCCAAGGCGTATTGGGACTTACCCAAGAGACCCAGTACTTC. Translating gives CASSQGVLGLTQETQYF.